A single sample is the source of the 19 T cell receptor beta chains below, sequenced in a study of T-cell memory formation after mild COVID-19. TCRdb used MiXCR to reprocess the 5' RACE reads, holding one entry per CDR3 protein. The sample records about 500,000 distinct CDR3 sequences, approximately 20% being singletons. Sequenced sample: PBMCs or a T cell subset sorted from them (not recorded which). These receptor sequences come from an adult woman who had mild COVID-19 (a few samples of this study predate the infection). Cell type and time point are not known.

The rearrangement uses TRBV10-3 and TRBJ2-1, with 9 bases lining up with TRBD2. Germline V gene sequence: CDR1 ENHRY, CDR2 SYGVKD. Germline trimming cut 4 bases from V and 1 base from J; bases unmatched to any gene: 5. This CDR3 is built from 16 residues. The CDR3 nucleotides read TGTGCCATCAGTGGTAGCGGGAGCGATTCCTACAATGAGCAGTTCTTC. Encoded protein: CAISGSGSDSYNEQFF.

V is TRBV6-5 and J is TRBJ2-7; D could derive from TRBD1 or TRBD2 (5 bases each). CDR1 is MNHEY and CDR2 is SVGAGI in the germline V gene. This CDR3 has 14 residues. V was clipped by 4 bases and J by 2 bases, with 12 bases between them. The CDR3 DNA is TGTGCCAGCAGTTCCCCGGGGCAGCCCTACGAGCAGTACTTC. As protein: CASSSPGQPYEQYF.

The V call is TRBV24-1, the J call TRBJ2-1; maybe TRBD2 (5 bases). CDR1 and CDR2 from the germline V gene are KGHDR and SFDVKD. V was cut by 3 bases and J by 3 bases, with 14 bases left in between. This CDR3 is 16 amino acids long. CDR3 protein: CATSDGSGVGYNEQFF. The CDR3 DNA sequence: TGTGCCACCAGTGATGGTTCCGGGGTCGGCTACAATGAGCAGTTCTTC.

A few counts support this clonotype. The chain uses TRBV27 and TRBJ1-2; a possible D gene is TRBD1 (5 bases). The ends were cut back, 5 bases at V and 2 bases at J, with 12 bases in the middle. CDR3 length: 14 residues. Germline CDR1 and CDR2: MNHEY and SMNVEV (reference sequence). The CDR3 is CASSPRRGNYGYTF. The CDR3 DNA reads as TGTGCCAGCAGTCCCCGCCGGGGGAACTATGGCTACACCTTC.

This clonotype was found a few times. The V call is TRBV20-1, the J call TRBJ1-6; TRBD1 might be the D (5 bases). Germline lookup yields CDR1 DFQATT and CDR2 SNEGSKA (reference sequence). V lost 6 bases, J lost 9 bases, and 24 bases lay in between. The CDR3 extends over 16 amino acids. The DNA of the CDR3 is TGCAGTGCCCCCCCGGCGGGACCTCGTTTGGTTTCACCCCTCCACTTT. It encodes CSAPPAGPRLVSPLHF.

This clonotype appeared a few times. The chain carries TRBV6-5 and TRBJ2-3, with 12 bases matching TRBD2. The junction had 3 bases not matched to a gene; V was cut back by 7 bases and J by 7 bases. The CDR3 length is 13 residues. Germline assignment: CDR1 MNHEY and CDR2 SVGAGI. The DNA for the CDR3 is TGTGCCAGCATGACTAGCGGGAGTAATACGCAGTATTTT. Protein: CASMTSGSNTQYF.

The rearrangement uses TRBV24-1 and TRBJ1-2; D remains unclear. The CDR3 runs 14 residues. Germline CDR1 KGHDR, CDR2 SFDVKD. V was pared by 0 bases and J by 2 bases, with 6 bases between. The CDR3: CATSDLEQNYGYTF. Here the CDR3 DNA reads TGTGCCACCAGTGATTTGGAACAGAACTATGGCTACACCTTC.

This clonotype was seen more than once but under ten times. The CDR3 is CASSLGQSFTEAFF. CDR3 DNA sequence: TGCGCCAGCAGCTTGGGACAGTCGTTCACTGAAGCTTTCTTT. The chain combines TRBV5-1 with TRBJ1-1, with D tentatively TRBD1 (5 bases). Trimming pared 0 bases from V and 4 bases from J, leaving 10 bases between. Germline V gene sequence: CDR1 SGHRS, CDR2 YFSETQ. This CDR3 has 14 residues. The full variable domain, in which reference TRBV5-1 and TRBJ1-1 provide the parts outside the CDR3, is KAGVTQTPRYLIKTRGQQVTLSCSPISGHRSVSWYQQTPGQGLQFLFEYFSETQRNKGNFPGRFSGRQFSNSRSEMNVSTLELGDSALYLCASSLGQSFTEAFFGQGTRLTVV.

The V gene is TRBV5-1, the J gene TRBJ1-2; 10 nucleotides agree with TRBD1. Germline loops: CDR1 SGHRS, CDR2 YFSETQ. The V and J ends lost 1 base and 6 bases, in that order; junction bases with no gene match: 9. This CDR3 is built from 16 residues. The CDR3 loop is CASSLNGMDRGDGYTF. CDR3 bases: TGCGCCAGCAGCTTGAATGGGATGGACAGGGGGGATGGCTACACCTTC.

The rearrangement links TRBV6-5 to TRBJ1-1, with D hard to call. The germline V gene encodes CDR1 MNHEY and CDR2 SVGAGI. The CDR3 spans 12 residues. Trimming cost V 5 bases and J 8 bases, with 12 bases left between them. In DNA form, the CDR3 reads TGTGCCAGCAGTCGGACCGGGGTCGAAGCTTTCTTT. It specifies CASSRTGVEAFF.

The V gene is TRBV12-3 or TRBV12-4, the J gene TRBJ2-3; TRBD1 matches at 7 bases. Germline trimming cut 9 bases from V and 3 bases from J; bases unmatched to any gene: 6. CDR3 size: 13 residues. The CDR3 DNA is TGTGCCAGTATATTGGACAGGACAGATACGCAGTATTTT. Amino acids: CASILDRTDTQYF.

This chain joins TRBV5-6 and TRBJ2-1; 9 bases match TRBD2. Trimming at V came to 6 bases and at J to 1 base, leaving 11 bases not matched to a gene. The CDR3 is 17 residues long. CDR1 is SGHDT, CDR2 YYEEEE, per germline. CDR3 in amino acids: CASTKAGSGSSYNEQFF. The DNA of the CDR3 is TGTGCCAGCACTAAAGCGGGTAGCGGGAGTTCCTACAATGAGCAGTTCTTC.

The chain carries TRBV9 and TRBJ2-1; D is uncertain. CDR1 and CDR2 from the germline V gene are SGDLS and YYNGEE. The CDR3 covers 11 residues. V shed 0 bases and J shed 15 bases, with 10 bases lying between them. Written as DNA, the CDR3 is TGTGCCAGCAGCGTAGAGGATAGGCTGTTCTTC. Translated: CASSVEDRLFF.

This clonotype has ten or more counts. The V and J genes are TRBV7-2 and TRBJ2-1; TRBD1 aligns across 7 bases. Germline V gene lookup returns CDR1 SGHTA and CDR2 FQGNSA. The CDR3 is 11 residues long. The V and J ends lost 1 base and 12 bases, in that order; junction bases with no gene match: 0. As DNA, the CDR3 is TGTGCCAGCAGCTTAGGGGACAGGCAGTTCTTC. Translating gives CASSLGDRQFF.

The J gene is TRBJ1-1, the V gene TRBV11-2; D is perhaps TRBD1 (5 bases). Germline V CDR1 and CDR2: SGHAT, FQNNGV. The CDR3 length is 12 residues. V was shortened by 5 bases and J by 12 bases, with 16 bases between the two germline ends. The CDR3 bases are TGTGCCAGCAGCCGGGGGGGTAGCAGCCCTTTCTTT. Its translation is CASSRGGSSPFF.

The rearrangement links TRBV5-5 to TRBJ1-2; a possible D gene is TRBD1 (6 bases). Germline V gene data show CDR1 as SGHKS and CDR2 as YYEKEE (reference sequence). Trimming shortened V by 4 bases and J by 1 base, and 14 bases separated the two germline ends. The CDR3 sequence is 15 residues long. This CDR3 is CASSQTTGLNYGYTF. In DNA, the CDR3 is TGTGCCAGCAGCCAAACGACAGGTCTTAACTATGGCTACACCTTC.

This clonotype was seen a few times. This chain links TRBV2 with TRBJ1-5; TRBD1 matches at 7 bases. From germline, CDR1 is SNHLY and CDR2 FYNNEI. This CDR3 is built from 14 residues. V lost 6 bases, J lost 4 bases, and 6 bases stayed unmatched. CDR3 sequence: CASRARQGNQPQHF. The CDR3 bases are TGTGCCAGCAGAGCACGACAGGGAAATCAGCCCCAGCATTTT.

The genes are TRBV7-6 and TRBJ2-7, with TRBD2 matching over 9 bases. The CDR3 contains 16 residues. Trimming cost V 4 bases and J 0 bases; bases outside gene matches: 7. Per the germline V gene, CDR1 is SGHVS and CDR2 is FNYEAQ. In DNA, the CDR3 is TGTGCCAGCAGCTCCTTAGCGGGGGAGAGCTCCTACGAGCAGTACTTC. It yields the protein CASSSLAGESSYEQYF. The whole variable domain, remainder taken from reference TRBV7-6 and TRBJ2-7, is GAGVSQSPRYKVTKRGQDVALRCDPISGHVSLYWYRQALGQGPEFLTYFNYEAQQDKSGLPNDRFSAERPEGSISTLTIQRTEQRDSAMYRCASSSLAGESSYEQYFGPGTRLTVT.

CDR3 coding DNA: TGTGCCAGCAGTTTGGATCTAGCCGTTAGTGAGCAGTTCTTC. Translated: CASSLDLAVSEQFF. V and J are TRBV12-3 or TRBV12-4 and TRBJ2-1; tentative D call: TRBD2 (5 bases). Deletions cut 3 bases from V and 9 bases from J, with 15 bases between. This CDR3 comprises 14 residues.